This entry lists 7 T cell receptor beta chains sequenced from one sample in a study of T cell responses to AZD1222 COVID-19 vaccine. Generated by immunoSEQ multiplex PCR, the TCRdb table keeps only in-frame clones and is missing some. The sample records around 45,000 clones, 90% being singletons. The source material was peripheral blood, sampled 28 days after the second AZD1222 dose. These receptors were taken from an adult who received the AZD1222 COVID-19 vaccine.

V usage is TRBV5-1 and J usage is TRBJ1-1; D call uncertain. V was shortened by 0 bases and J by 1 base, with 7 bases between the two germline ends. Germline V CDR1 and CDR2: SGHRS, YFSETQ. CDR3 size: 14 residues. For the CDR3, the DNA is TGCGCCAGCAGCTTGGCTGCCCCGAACACTGAAGCTTTCTTT. Its protein product is CASSLAAPNTEAFF.

This chain joins TRBV5-4 and TRBJ2-7; D may be TRBD1 (5 bases). CDR3 length equals 15 residues. Germline CDR1 and CDR2: SGHNT and YYREEE (reference sequence). V lost 1 base and J 5 bases, leaving 16 bases between the germline ends. CDR3 sequence: CASSLPGQLIDEQYF. The CDR3 coding sequence is TGTGCCAGCAGCTTGCCAGGGCAATTAATCGACGAGCAGTACTTC.

The chain couples TRBV9 to TRBJ2-1; 12 bases map to TRBD2. The CDR3 loop spans 16 amino acids. Germline loops: CDR1 SGDLS, CDR2 YYNGEE. Trimming at V came to 4 bases and at J to 7 bases, leaving 9 bases not matched to a gene. CDR3 region: CASSLWTSGAPNEQFF. Written as DNA, the CDR3 is TGTGCCAGCAGCCTCTGGACTAGCGGGGCCCCTAATGAGCAGTTCTTC.

CDR3 loop: CASSRPGQEGETQYF. The CDR3 nucleotides are TGTGCCAGCAGTCGCCCGGGACAAGAAGGAGAGACCCAGTACTTC. The J gene is TRBJ2-5, the V gene TRBV5-4, with a possible D match to TRBD1 (6 bases). The CDR3 loop spans 15 amino acids. CDR1 and CDR2 (germline): SGHNT, YYREEE (reference sequence). Trimming stripped 5 bases from V and 4 bases from J, with 18 bases between.

V and J are TRBV9 and TRBJ2-1; weak D call: TRBD2 (5 bases). CDR1 and CDR2 from the germline V gene are SGDLS and YYNGEE. The length of the CDR3 is 14 residues. Trimming stripped 4 bases from V and 7 bases from J, with 15 bases between. The CDR3 bases are TGTGCCAGCAGCTCAGCGGCGGAAGGGAATGAGCAGTTCTTC. The encoded protein is CASSSAAEGNEQFF.

The chain is built from TRBV6-5 and TRBJ2-7, with D hard to call. The CDR3 consists of 12 residues. Trimming took 0 bases from V and 6 from J, leaving 6 bases between them. Germline assignment: CDR1 MNHEY and CDR2 SVGAGI. In DNA, the CDR3 is TGTGCCAGCAGTTACTCCATGAGCGAGCAGTACTTC. It yields the protein CASSYSMSEQYF.

The chain recombines TRBV5-6 with TRBJ2-2, with 7 bases matching TRBD1. With 2 bases clipped from V and 0 bases from J, the junction kept 4 bases outside the gene matches. This CDR3 has 16 amino acids. Germline CDR1 is SGHDT and CDR2 is YYEEEE. CDR3 region: CASSLRTGPNTGELFF. CDR3 nucleotides: TGTGCCAGCAGCTTAAGGACAGGTCCGAACACCGGGGAGCTGTTTTTT.